This TCR beta chain was captured by sequencing in a study of T cell responses to AZD1222 COVID-19 vaccine (dated by TCRdb to 2020 to 2022). The study in broad terms: AZD1222 recipients given second doses at about 4 weeks or at about 12 weeks were pooled, since spike-specific TCR depth and breadth were not found to differ between the two schedules. A total of 230 to 250 trial participants underwent TCR sequencing, of whom 200 to 220 had received two doses of AZD1222 and approximately 26 had received two doses of the MenACWY control vaccine. Enrollment into the trials was organized by age into subgroups of 18-55, 56-69 and 70-plus years, and those subgroups contained roughly 150, 30 and 60 TCR-sequenced participants, respectively.

This specimen's time point label, per the study, means: baseline before first vaccination. Vaccinee samples were obtained from the UK trials COV001 and COV002, which included a single-blind randomized controlled phase 2/3 trial of AZD1222 (ChAdOx1 nCoV-19) in healthy adults. Trial participant PBMC samples were collected at day 0 and day 28 after the second dose for TCRbeta chain sequencing. This clone showed up just a few times. Its target antigen remains unknown. Base qualities are missing; no much larger clone stands one base away. What the research found in general, with its limitations: Vaccine-associated CD4 TCRs spanned the whole spike protein, with dominant responses in regions 160-218 and 743-854. After two AZD1222 doses, both the breadth and the depth of spike-specific TCRs were significantly higher than at day 0 and than in MenACWY recipients. No day 14 peak-response samples were available, so repertoires were characterized only after the peak T cell response. The 56-69-year group was small, and its depth increase did not reach significance, likely because of low power. Epitopes outside the regions mutated in the B.1.351 and B.1.1.7 variants were reportedly recognized by nearly half of the unique spike-specific TCRs. Conclusions about previously exposed vaccinees are limited because only six or seven AZD1222 recipients were SARS-CoV-2 seropositive at baseline. Most participants were white British and females outnumbered males, and the authors suggested that clonal diversity may have been underestimated.

The CDR3 holds 11 amino acids from the cysteine to the phenylalanine. The only DNA kept is the CDR3, 33 bases in frame from the first base. Trimming at the junction amounts to 5 bases on V and 6 bases on J, and the germline ends lie 4 bases apart. Reading the germline V gene (reference sequence) gives CDR1 SEHNR and CDR2 FQNEAQ. The CDR3 regions of human TCRbeta chains were analyzed by immunosequencing. In the source study's methods: Repertoire TCRs were checked for matches against a reference library of SARS-CoV-2-specific TCRs that had been generated using the MIRA antigen-specificity platform. Breadth was defined as the fraction of unique TCRs that were SARS-CoV-2-associated, and depth was defined as the fraction of total T cells that were SARS-CoV-2-associated. Each spike-specific TCR was assigned to its reactive spike region and to a CD4 or CD8 class using the MIRA data. Log10-transformed breadth and depth values were compared by one-way ANOVA with Sidak's multiple comparisons tests. TCRdb obtained this table from immuneACCESS and retained in-frame rearrangements with V and J assigned. These tables miss some clones; where compared with another copy, unresolved V genes account for less than half of the shortfall, and the remainder is unexplained. V, J and clone size derive from that table, while D and trimming were established from the DNA sequence. The sample contains 85,000 to 100,000 clones, 85% to 95% of them found a single time. The ten largest account for 10% to 15% of the sample.

The sequencing here drew on peripheral blood, taken on day 0 of AZD1222 vaccination. This sequence uses TRBV7-9 and TRBJ2-2; the D gene identity is not certain. This clonotype was obtained from an adult in good health. The nucleotides read TGTGCCAGCAGCCCGGCCGGGGAGCTGTTTTTT. The encoded protein is CASSPAGELFF.